These T cell receptor beta chains were read from a single sample in a study of blood T cells in healthy people across ages. TCRdb re-called the 5' RACE reads with MiXCR, one entry per CDR3 protein. The sample shows more than 650,000 distinct CDR3 sequences, about 20% of them seen only once. Sequences were obtained from blood. All receptors derive from a man aged 65-85 years in good health. Both conserved end residues are part of each CDR3. A D gene is named only where the DNA matches it firmly. Some rows have no size entry. The others give once, few or many, or a class for an expanded clone.

j_gene | v_gene | abundance | d_gene | CDR3nt | CDR3aa
TRBJ2-1 | TRBV12-3/TRBV12-4 | NA | NA | TGTGCCAGCAGTCGCCTACGGGGCTACAATGAGCAGTTCTTC | CASSRLRGYNEQFF
TRBJ1-2 | TRBV4-3 | NA | NA | TGCGCCAGCAGCCACCGACAGACCAACTATGGCTACACCTTC | CASSHRQTNYGYTF
TRBJ2-2 | TRBV29-1 | NA | NA | TGCAGCGCCCGGGTGGTCGGGGAGCTGTTTTTT | CSARVVGELFF
TRBJ2-5 | TRBV7-9 | NA | TRBD1 | TGTGCCAGCAGCTTAGGTTCCAGGGGGAAGACCCAGTACTTC | CASSLGSRGKTQYF
TRBJ2-5 | TRBV12-3/TRBV12-4 | NA | TRBD2 | TGTGCCAGCAGCGCTAACTTAGCGGGGGGGCAGGAGACCCAGTACTTC | CASSANLAGGQETQYF
TRBJ2-7 | TRBV6-1 | NA | TRBD1 | TGTGCCAGCAGTGAAGTTGGGACAGGCTCCCCCTACGAGCAGTACTTC | CASSEVGTGSPYEQYF
TRBJ1-1 | TRBV7-9 | NA | NA | TGTGCCAGCAGCAAAATACAGGGCAGGGAAGCTTTCTTT | CASSKIQGREAFF
TRBJ2-1 | TRBV12-3/TRBV12-4 | few | TRBD2 | TGTGCCAGCAGTTATCCGACTAGCGGGGCGTACAATGAGCAGTTCTTC | CASSYPTSGAYNEQFF
TRBJ1-4 | TRBV3-1 | few | NA | TGTGCCAGCAGCCAAGGACTCCAGGGCGCAACTAATGAAAAACTGTTTTTT | CASSQGLQGATNEKLFF
TRBJ2-5 | TRBV10-3 | few | TRBD1 | TGTGCCATCAGTGGGACAGGGGTCCGGGAGACCCAGTACTTC | CAISGTGVRETQYF
TRBJ1-4 | TRBV9 | NA | NA | TGTGCCCGTAGACAGCCGGCTAATGAAAAACTGCTTTTT | CARRQPANEKLLF
TRBJ2-1 | TRBV4-2 | few | NA | TGTGCCAGCAGCCAAGATTTAAGGGCGGGTGAGCAGTTCTTC | CASSQDLRAGEQFF
TRBJ2-3 | TRBV29-1 | once | TRBD1 | TGCAGCGTTGTACGGGGTCCAGGGACAGGGGGTGAAGATACGCAGTATTTT | CSVVRGPGTGGEDTQYF
TRBJ2-7 | TRBV28 | NA | TRBD1 | TGTGCCAGCAGTTGGGACAGGGGAGGGTCTAACTACGAGCAGTACTTC | CASSWDRGGSNYEQYF
TRBJ2-7 | TRBV12-3/TRBV12-4 | few | NA | TGTGCCAGCAGTGAAGATTCACCCTACGAGCAGTACTTC | CASSEDSPYEQYF
TRBJ2-3 | TRBV11-1 | NA | TRBD2 | TGTGCCAGCAGCCCCCGACTAGCGGGAGCGTTGGATACGCAGTATTTT | CASSPRLAGALDTQYF
TRBJ2-7 | TRBV12-3/TRBV12-4 | NA | NA | TGTGCCAGCAGATCCCCAGGGTCAAGTCGCGAGCAGTACTTC | CASRSPGSSREQYF
TRBJ2-1 | TRBV7-2 | few | NA | TGTGCCAGCAGCTTATACACCACAGGGTCTGAGCAGTTCTTC | CASSLYTTGSEQFF
TRBJ2-1 | TRBV20-1 | NA | NA | TGCAGTGCTAGATCGGGCTTAGGCCGCGGCAATGAGCAGTTCTTC | CSARSGLGRGNEQFF
TRBJ2-1 | TRBV24-1 | few | TRBD2 | TGTGCCACCAGTGACTGGACTAGCCGGTGGGAGCAGTTCTTC | CATSDWTSRWEQFF
TRBJ1-2 | TRBV6-5 | once | TRBD1 | TGTGCCAGCAGAGAAGGGGGCGTTAAAAACTATGGCTACACCTTC | CASREGGVKNYGYTF
TRBJ1-2 | TRBV12-3/TRBV12-4 | NA | NA | TGTGCCAGCAGCTTAGACCCGGCCTATGGCTACACCTTC | CASSLDPAYGYTF
TRBJ2-1 | TRBV20-1 | NA | NA | TGCAGTGCTAGTTCAGGGCACAATGAGCAGTTCTTC | CSASSGHNEQFF
TRBJ1-2 | TRBV20-1 | NA | NA | TGCAGTGCTGACGACCCGTTGCACTATGGCTACACCTTC | CSADDPLHYGYTF
TRBJ1-3 | TRBV7-9 | NA | NA | TGTGCCAGCAGCCCGAGGACAGACAGCTCTGGAAACACCATATATTTT | CASSPRTDSSGNTIYF
TRBJ2-1 | TRBV4-3 | few | NA | TGCGCCAGCAGCCAAGAAGCAGGCCACTACAATGAGCAGTTCTTC | CASSQEAGHYNEQFF
TRBJ2-5 | TRBV5-1 | NA | TRBD1 | TGCGCCAGCAGAAGGGCAGGGGGTCAAGAGACCCAGTACTTC | CASRRAGGQETQYF
TRBJ2-5 | TRBV7-9 | NA | NA | TGTGCCAGCAGCTTAGCTGTGAACCAAGAGACCCAGTACTTC | CASSLAVNQETQYF
TRBJ1-1 | TRBV4-2 | many | NA | TGTGCCAGCAGCCGCACCGGGCTAACTGAAGCTTTCTTT | CASSRTGLTEAFF
TRBJ1-3 | TRBV28 | few | NA | TGTGCCAGCAGTCAGTCGTCGGCGGGTAAAAACACCATATATTTT | CASSQSSAGKNTIYF
TRBJ2-4 | TRBV14 | NA | TRBD2 | TGTGCCAGCAGCCAAGGACTAGCGGGGTTCGGCGGAAACATTCAGTACTTC | CASSQGLAGFGGNIQYF
TRBJ1-4 | TRBV5-5 | few | NA | TGTGCCAGCAGCATCTGGGCACCCGTGGGTGAAAAACTGTTTTTT | CASSIWAPVGEKLFF
TRBJ1-6 | TRBV12-3/TRBV12-4 | few | TRBD1 | TGTGCCAGCAGTTGGGGACAGGGGCCGAGCTCCTATAATTCACCCCTCCACTTT | CASSWGQGPSSYNSPLHF
TRBJ1-2 | TRBV30 | NA | TRBD1 | TGTGCCTGGAGCCCTGGGACAGGGGAAAACTATGGCTACACCTTC | CAWSPGTGENYGYTF
TRBJ1-2 | TRBV6-2/TRBV6-3 | few | TRBD1 | TGTGCCAGCAGTTACCCCCGACAGGGGAGCTACACCTTC | CASSYPRQGSYTF
TRBJ1-2 | TRBV4-2 | NA | NA | TGTGCCAGCAGCCCCCGACAGAGTGAGACTAACTATGGCTACACCTTC | CASSPRQSETNYGYTF
TRBJ1-4 | TRBV7-9 | NA | TRBD1 | TGTGCCAGCAGGAGACAGGGAATTGCAACTAATGAAAAACTGTTTTTT | CASRRQGIATNEKLFF
TRBJ2-1 | TRBV6-6 | few | TRBD2 | TGTGCCAGCAGTTACTTAGCTAGCGGGATCCTCTCCTACAATGAGCAGTTCTTC | CASSYLASGILSYNEQFF
TRBJ1-4 | TRBV5-1 | once | NA | TGCGCCAGCAGCTCCCAGGGGACGTGGAATAATGAAAAACTGTTTTTT | CASSSQGTWNNEKLFF
TRBJ2-2 | TRBV6-2/TRBV6-3 | few | NA | TGTGCCAGCAGTTATCGGGCAGCGAACACCAGGGAGCTGTTTTTT | CASSYRAANTRELFF
TRBJ2-1 | TRBV12-3/TRBV12-4 | few | TRBD2 | TGTGCCAGCAGTTTGAAGTCTGGCGGGGGGGCCGGGGAGCAGTTCTTC | CASSLKSGGGAGEQFF
TRBJ2-5 | TRBV6-1 | few | NA | TGTGCCAGCAGCAATCAGCGGACCCAGTACTTC | CASSNQRTQYF
TRBJ1-1 | TRBV7-9 | few | TRBD1 | TGTGCCAGCAGCTTAGAGTCAGGACAGGGACAAGCTTTCTTT | CASSLESGQGQAFF
TRBJ2-3 | TRBV25-1 | few | NA | TGTGCCAGCACGTACAGCACAGATACGCAGTATTTT | CASTYSTDTQYF
TRBJ1-1 | TRBV3-1 | NA | TRBD1 | TGTGCCAGCAGCCCCAGACAGGGGGTAGGTGAAGCTTTCTTT | CASSPRQGVGEAFF
TRBJ2-5 | TRBV9 | NA | TRBD1 | TGTGCCAGCAGCGTCGGTACAGGGGGCATGGCTTTGCAAGAGACCCAGTACTTC | CASSVGTGGMALQETQYF
TRBJ1-1 | TRBV5-1 | few | NA | TGCGCCAGCAGAACGACGGGGAACACTGAAGCTTTCTTT | CASRTTGNTEAFF
TRBJ1-6 | TRBV7-6 | once | NA | TGTGCCAGCAGCTCTTGGACCAATTCACCCCTCCACTTT | CASSSWTNSPLHF
TRBJ1-1 | TRBV15 | NA | NA | TGTGCCACCAGCAGAGGGAGGGACCCCAGGGCTGAAGCTTTCTTT | CATSRGRDPRAEAFF
TRBJ2-3 | TRBV15 | NA | TRBD2 | TGTGCCACCAGCAGAGGACTAGCGGGGGCAGTTGCAGATACGCAGTATTTT | CATSRGLAGAVADTQYF
TRBJ1-2 | TRBV20-1 | NA | NA | TGCAGTGGGTCCTCAGGTCGGGGTTCTTATCACACCTTC | CSGSSGRGSYHTF